This T cell receptor (beta chain) was identified in a study of T cell responses to AZD1222 COVID-19 vaccine. The protocol was immunoSEQ multiplex PCR, while the TCRdb copy is restricted to in-frame clones and leaves out a portion. The sample includes 75,000 to 100,000 clones, approximately 94% of them seen just once. V was clipped by 5 bases and J by 2 bases, with 16 bases between them. This CDR3 is 16 amino acids long. CDR1 SEHNR and CDR2 FQNEAQ come from the germline V gene (reference sequence). The chain carries TRBV7-9 and TRBJ1-3; possible D gene TRBD1, 6 bases. The clonotype originates from an adult in good health. This material consisted of peripheral blood, taken on day 0 of AZD1222 vaccination. Here the CDR3 reads CASSVGDTFPGNTIYF. The CDR3 bases are TGTGCCAGCAGCGTAGGGGACACCTTCCCTGGAAACACCATATATTTT.